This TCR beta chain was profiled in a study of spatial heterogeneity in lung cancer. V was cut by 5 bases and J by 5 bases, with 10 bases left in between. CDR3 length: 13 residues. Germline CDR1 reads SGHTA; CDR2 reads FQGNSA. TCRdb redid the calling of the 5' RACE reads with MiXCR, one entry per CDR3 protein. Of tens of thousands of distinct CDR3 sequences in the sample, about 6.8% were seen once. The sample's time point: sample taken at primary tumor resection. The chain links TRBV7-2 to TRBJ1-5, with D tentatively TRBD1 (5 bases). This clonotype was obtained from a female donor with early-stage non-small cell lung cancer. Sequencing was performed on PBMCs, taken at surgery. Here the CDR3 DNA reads TGTGCCAGCAGCCGACAGAGTGATCAGCCCCAGCATTTT. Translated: CASSRQSDQPQHF.